The rows below give T cell receptor beta chains drawn from one sample of a study of T cell responses to AZD1222 COVID-19 vaccine. Profiling relied on immunoSEQ multiplex PCR, and the TCRdb table lists in-frame clones only, not all of them. Of about 120,000 clones detected, roughly 90% appear once; the ten largest clones hold 4% to 5%. The starting material was peripheral blood, obtained on day 0 of AZD1222 vaccination. These receptors were taken from an adult in good health. The CDR3 runs from the conserved cysteine through the conserved F or W. Each record gives: CDR3 protein, CDR3 length, V gene, clone size, J gene, D gene. A D gene is named only where the DNA matches it firmly. Size is omitted from some rows. Given values are once, few, many or a class for expanded clones.

CASSAGQGAYEQYF 14 TRBV2 - TRBJ2-7 TRBD1
CASSYRTGDATDTQYF 16 TRBV7-8 once TRBJ2-3 TRBD1
CASSRDRENIQYF 13 TRBV7-2 once TRBJ2-4 TRBD1
CSVGSRDEQYF 11 TRBV29-1 - TRBJ2-7 -
CASSVTGGNIQYF 13 TRBV5-4 - TRBJ2-4 TRBD1
CASRPALGTASYEQYF 16 TRBV28 - TRBJ2-7 TRBD1
CASSSPPENQEQFF 14 TRBV19 - TRBJ2-1 -
CASSEARNYEQYF 13 TRBV6-1 - TRBJ2-7 -
CASSPRTSGFGPTYYEQYF 19 TRBV3-1/TRBV3-2 once TRBJ2-7 TRBD2
CATSRAGSYEQYF 13 TRBV15 once TRBJ2-7 -